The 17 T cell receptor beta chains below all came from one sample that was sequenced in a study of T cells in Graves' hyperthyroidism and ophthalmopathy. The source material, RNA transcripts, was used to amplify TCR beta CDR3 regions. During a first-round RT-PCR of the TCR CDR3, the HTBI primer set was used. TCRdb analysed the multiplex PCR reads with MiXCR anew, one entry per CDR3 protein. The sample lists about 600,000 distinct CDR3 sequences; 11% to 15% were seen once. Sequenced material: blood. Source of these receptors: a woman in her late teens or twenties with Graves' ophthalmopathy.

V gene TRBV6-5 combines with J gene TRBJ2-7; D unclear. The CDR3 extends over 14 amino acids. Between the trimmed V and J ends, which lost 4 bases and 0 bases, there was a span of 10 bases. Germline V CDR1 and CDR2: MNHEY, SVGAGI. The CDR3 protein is CASSSNSRSYEQYF. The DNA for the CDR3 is TGTGCCAGCAGTTCCAACAGCCGCTCCTACGAGCAGTACTTC.

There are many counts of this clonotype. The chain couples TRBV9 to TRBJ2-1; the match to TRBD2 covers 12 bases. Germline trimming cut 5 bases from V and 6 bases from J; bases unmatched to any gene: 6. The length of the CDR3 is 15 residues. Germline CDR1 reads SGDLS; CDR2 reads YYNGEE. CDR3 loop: CASSDRTSGINEQFF. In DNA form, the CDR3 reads TGTGCCAGCAGTGATAGGACTAGCGGGATCAATGAGCAGTTCTTC.

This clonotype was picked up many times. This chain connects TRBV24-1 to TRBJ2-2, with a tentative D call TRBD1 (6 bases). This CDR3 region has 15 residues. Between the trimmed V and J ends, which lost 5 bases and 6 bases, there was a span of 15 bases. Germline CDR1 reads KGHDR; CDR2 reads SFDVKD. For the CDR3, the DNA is TGTGCCACCAGTGCAGGGGAAGAATCCTCCGGGGAGCTGTTTTTT. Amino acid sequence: CATSAGEESSGELFF.

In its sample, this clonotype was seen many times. The CDR3 region has the DNA TGTGCCACCAGTGGCTCCAGGGAATCGAACACCGGGGAGCTGTTTTTT. This gives the protein CATSGSRESNTGELFF. The chain is built from TRBV24-1 and TRBJ2-2; TRBD1 is a possible D gene (5 bases). The CDR3 consists of 16 residues. Germline-derived CDR1 and CDR2 are KGHDR and SFDVKD. V was shortened by 5 bases and J by 0 bases, with 12 bases between the two germline ends.

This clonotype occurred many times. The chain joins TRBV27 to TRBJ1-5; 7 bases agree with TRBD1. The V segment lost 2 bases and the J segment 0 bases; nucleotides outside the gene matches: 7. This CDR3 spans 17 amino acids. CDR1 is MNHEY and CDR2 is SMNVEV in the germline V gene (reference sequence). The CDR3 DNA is TGTGCCAGCAGTTTAAGAATCGACAGGGTTAGCAATCAGCCCCAGCATTTT. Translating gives CASSLRIDRVSNQPQHF.

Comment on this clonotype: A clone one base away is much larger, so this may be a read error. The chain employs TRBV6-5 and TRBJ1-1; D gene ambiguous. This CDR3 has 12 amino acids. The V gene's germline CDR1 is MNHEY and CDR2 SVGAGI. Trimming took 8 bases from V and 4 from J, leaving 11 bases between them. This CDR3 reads CASANVGTEAFF. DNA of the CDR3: TGTGCCAGCGCGAACGTGGGCACTGAAGCTTTCTTT.

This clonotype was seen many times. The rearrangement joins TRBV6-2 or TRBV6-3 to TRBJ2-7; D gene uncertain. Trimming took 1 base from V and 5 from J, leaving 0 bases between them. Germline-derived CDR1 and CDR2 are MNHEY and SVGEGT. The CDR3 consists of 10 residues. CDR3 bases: TGTGCCAGCAGTTACTACGAGCAGTACTTC. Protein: CASSYYEQYF.

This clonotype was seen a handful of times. CDR3 DNA sequence: TGCGCCAGCAGCCAAGATCCAGGCACTGAAGCTTTCTTT. Encoded protein: CASSQDPGTEAFF. This chain links TRBV4-3 with TRBJ1-1, with D hard to call. The CDR3 spans 13 residues. Germline CDR1 and CDR2: LGHNA and YSLEER. V dropped 0 bases and J dropped 4 bases, with 6 bases sitting between them.

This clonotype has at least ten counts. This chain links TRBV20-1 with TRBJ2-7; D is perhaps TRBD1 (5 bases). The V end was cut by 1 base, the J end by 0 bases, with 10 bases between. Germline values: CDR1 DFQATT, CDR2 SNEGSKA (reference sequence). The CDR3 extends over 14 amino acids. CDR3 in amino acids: CSARGTPSSYEQYF. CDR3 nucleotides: TGCAGTGCTAGAGGGACACCTTCCTCCTACGAGCAGTACTTC.

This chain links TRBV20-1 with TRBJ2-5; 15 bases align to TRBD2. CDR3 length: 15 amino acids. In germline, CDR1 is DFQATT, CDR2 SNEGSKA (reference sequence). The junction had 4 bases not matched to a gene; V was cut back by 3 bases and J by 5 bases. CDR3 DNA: TGCAGTGCTAGTGGGACTAGCGGGAGGAGGGAGACCCAGTACTTC. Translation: CSASGTSGRRETQYF.

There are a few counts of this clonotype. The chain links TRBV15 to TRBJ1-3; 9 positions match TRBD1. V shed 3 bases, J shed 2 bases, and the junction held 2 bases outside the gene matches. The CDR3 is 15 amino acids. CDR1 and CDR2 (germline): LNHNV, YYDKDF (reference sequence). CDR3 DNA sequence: TGTGCCACCAGCAGTAGGACAGGGGCTGGAAACACCATATATTTT. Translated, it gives CATSSRTGAGNTIYF.

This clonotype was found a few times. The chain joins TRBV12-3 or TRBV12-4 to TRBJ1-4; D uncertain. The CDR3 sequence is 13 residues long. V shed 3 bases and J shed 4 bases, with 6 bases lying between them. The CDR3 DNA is TGTGCCAGCAGTTTGAGAGTTAATGAAAAACTGTTTTTT. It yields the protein CASSLRVNEKLFF.

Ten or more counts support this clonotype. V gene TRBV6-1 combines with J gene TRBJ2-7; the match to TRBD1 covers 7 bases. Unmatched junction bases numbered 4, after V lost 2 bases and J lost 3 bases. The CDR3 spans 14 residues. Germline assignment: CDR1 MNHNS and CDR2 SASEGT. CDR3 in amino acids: CASSETDRVYEQYF. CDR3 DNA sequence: TGTGCCAGCAGTGAAACTGACAGGGTCTACGAGCAGTACTTC.

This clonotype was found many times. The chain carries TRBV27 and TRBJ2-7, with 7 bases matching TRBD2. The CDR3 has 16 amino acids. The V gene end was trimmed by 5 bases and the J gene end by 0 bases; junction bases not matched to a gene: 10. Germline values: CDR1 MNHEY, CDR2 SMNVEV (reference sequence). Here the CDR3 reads CASSHSGTRSSYEQYF. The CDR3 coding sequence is TGTGCCAGCAGTCACAGCGGGACCCGAAGCTCCTACGAGCAGTACTTC.

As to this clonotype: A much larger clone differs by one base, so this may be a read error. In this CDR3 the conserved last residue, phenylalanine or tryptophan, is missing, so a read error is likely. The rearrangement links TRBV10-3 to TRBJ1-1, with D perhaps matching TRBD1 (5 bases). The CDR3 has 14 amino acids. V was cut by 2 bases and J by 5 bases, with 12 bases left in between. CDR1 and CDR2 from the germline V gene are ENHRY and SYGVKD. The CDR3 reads CAISEAEHRTEAFL. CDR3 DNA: TGTGCCATCAGTGAGGCGGAGCACAGGACTGAAGCTTTCCTT.

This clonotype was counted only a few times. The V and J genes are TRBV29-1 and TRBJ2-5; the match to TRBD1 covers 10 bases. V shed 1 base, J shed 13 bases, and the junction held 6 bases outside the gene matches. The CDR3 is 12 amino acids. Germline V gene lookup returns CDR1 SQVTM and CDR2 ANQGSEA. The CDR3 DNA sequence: TGCAGCGTTGAAGGGACAGGGGGGAGTCGGTACTTC. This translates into CSVEGTGGSRYF.

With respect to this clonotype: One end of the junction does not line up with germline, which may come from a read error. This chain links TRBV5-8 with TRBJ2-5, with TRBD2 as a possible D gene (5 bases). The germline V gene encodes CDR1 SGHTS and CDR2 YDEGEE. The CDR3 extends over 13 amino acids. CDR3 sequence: CASSGPPGETQYF. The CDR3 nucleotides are TGCGCCAGCAGCGGTCCCCCGGGAGAGACCCAGTACTTC.